Listed here is a single TCR beta chain. Its antigen is undetermined. PCR involved 60 Vbeta and 13 Jbeta primers. Clones were sequenced by immunoSEQ multiplex PCR, and TCRdb holds only the in-frame ones, with some missing. The sample records under 150,000 clones, approximately 81% being singletons. The data derive from a study of cytomegalovirus exposure and HLA in healthy donors. General study points: TCR beta sequences reportedly predicted most subjects' HLA-A and HLA-B alleles accurately. Researchers counted some 150 TCR beta chains as cytomegalovirus-associated.

Trimming shortened V by 1 base and J by 0 bases, and 11 bases separated the two germline ends. Per germline, CDR1 SGHRS and CDR2 YFSETQ. The CDR3 has 15 residues. Specimen: PBMCs. The rearrangement uses TRBV5-1 and TRBJ2-7; D is undetermined. The sequence came from a man between 18 and 35 years old in good health and CMV-seronegative. In DNA, the CDR3 is TGCGCCAGCAGCTTGACGCTCTCGAGCTCCTACGAGCAGTACTTC. It codes for CASSLTLSSSYEQYF.